The present T cell receptor (beta chain) was sequenced within a study of cytomegalovirus exposure and HLA in healthy donors. The CDR3 sequence is 16 residues long. Germline V gene sequence: CDR1 LNHDA, CDR2 SQIVND (reference sequence). V lost 6 bases to trimming and J lost 0 bases, with 15 bases between them. Findings of the study overall: Many donors carried some public TCRs, although rarity characterized most TCR sequences. A later analysis found first-cohort TCR clusters tended to co-occur in the approximately 110 validation repertoires.

In regard to this clone: What it binds is unknown.

Sequencing used immunoSEQ multiplex PCR; TCRdb keeps in-frame clones, though not all of them. The sample records about 79,000 clones, approximately 94% being singletons. The sequenced sample was PBMCs. The clonotype originates from a woman in her 30s in good health and CMV-seronegative. The chain recombines TRBV19 with TRBJ1-3, with a possible D match to TRBD1 (5 bases). The CDR3 loop reads CASSFRGHNSGNTIYF. DNA for the CDR3: TGTGCCAGTAGCTTCCGTGGACACAACTCTGGAAACACCATATATTTT.